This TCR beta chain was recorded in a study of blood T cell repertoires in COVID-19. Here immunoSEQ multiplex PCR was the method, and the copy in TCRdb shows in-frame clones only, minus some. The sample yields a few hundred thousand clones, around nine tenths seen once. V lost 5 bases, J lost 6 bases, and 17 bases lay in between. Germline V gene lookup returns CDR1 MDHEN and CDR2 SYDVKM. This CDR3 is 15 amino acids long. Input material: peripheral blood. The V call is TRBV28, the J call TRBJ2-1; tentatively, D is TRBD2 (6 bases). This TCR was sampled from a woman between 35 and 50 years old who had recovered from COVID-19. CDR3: CASSVTSSPGNEQFF. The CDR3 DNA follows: TGTGCCAGCAGTGTGACTAGTTCCCCTGGCAATGAGCAGTTCTTC.